This T cell receptor beta chain came from a study of early T cells in non-severe SARS-CoV-2 infection. The V end was cut by 5 bases, the J end by 4 bases, with 11 bases between. The CDR3 has 13 residues. CDR1 MNHEY and CDR2 SVGEGT come from the germline V gene. One entry per CDR3 protein, called by TCRdb with MiXCR from the 5' RACE reads. The repertoire holds tens of thousands of distinct CDR3 sequences, roughly 10% seen once, with just under 3% in the top ten. This clonotype originated in an adult who was a healthcare worker with PCR-confirmed SARS-CoV-2 infection or an uninfected control (not recorded which). The starting material was whole blood, obtained at baseline. This rearrangement joins TRBV6-2 or TRBV6-3 to TRBJ1-1, with D hard to call. DNA of the CDR3: TGTGCCAGCAGTGCACGGGAGGCCACTGAAGCTTTCTTT. Translation gives CASSAREATEAFF.